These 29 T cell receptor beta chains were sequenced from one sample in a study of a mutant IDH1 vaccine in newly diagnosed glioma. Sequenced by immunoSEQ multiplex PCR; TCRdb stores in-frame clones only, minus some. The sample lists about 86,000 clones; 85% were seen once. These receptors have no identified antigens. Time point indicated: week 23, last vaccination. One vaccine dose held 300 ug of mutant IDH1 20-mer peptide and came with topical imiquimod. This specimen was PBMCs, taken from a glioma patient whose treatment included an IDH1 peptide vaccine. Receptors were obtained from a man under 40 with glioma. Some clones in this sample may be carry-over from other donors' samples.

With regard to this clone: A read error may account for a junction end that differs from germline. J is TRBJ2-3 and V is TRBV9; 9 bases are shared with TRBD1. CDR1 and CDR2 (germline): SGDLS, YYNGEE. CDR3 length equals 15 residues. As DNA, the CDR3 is TGTGCCAGCACCGTACAGGGGGCAACTTCCTCTACGCAGTATTTT. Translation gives CASTVQGATSSTQYF.

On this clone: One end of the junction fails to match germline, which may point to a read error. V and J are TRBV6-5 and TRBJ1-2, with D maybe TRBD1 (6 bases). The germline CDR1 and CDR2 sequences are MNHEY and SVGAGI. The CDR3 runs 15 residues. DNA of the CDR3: TGTGCCAGCAGTAGAGACAGGATTGCTAACTATGGCTGCACCTTC. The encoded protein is CASSRDRIANYGCTF.

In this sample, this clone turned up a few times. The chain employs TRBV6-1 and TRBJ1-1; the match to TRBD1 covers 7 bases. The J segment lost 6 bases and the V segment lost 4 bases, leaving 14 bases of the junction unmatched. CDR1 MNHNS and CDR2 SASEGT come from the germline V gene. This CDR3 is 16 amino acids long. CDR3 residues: CASSAPSGGILSEAFF. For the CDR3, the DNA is TGTGCCAGCAGTGCCCCCTCAGGGGGTATACTTTCTGAAGCTTTCTTT.

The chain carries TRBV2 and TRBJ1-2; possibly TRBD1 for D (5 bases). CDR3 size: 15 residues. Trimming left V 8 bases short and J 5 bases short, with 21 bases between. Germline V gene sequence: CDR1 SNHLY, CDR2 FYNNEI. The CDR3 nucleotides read TGTGCCAGCTGGGGCGGCAGGCCCACGGGGTATGGCTACACCTTC. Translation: CASWGGRPTGYGYTF.

The CDR3: CASSLVGTGGAYEQYF. In DNA form, the CDR3 reads TGTGCCAGCAGCTTAGTTGGGACAGGGGGCGCGTACGAGCAGTACTTC. V usage is TRBV7-2 and J usage is TRBJ2-7, with 12 bases matching TRBD1. The germline V gene has CDR1 SGHTA and CDR2 FQGNSA. The CDR3 spans 16 residues. V was pared by 1 base and J by 4 bases, with 5 bases of the junction left unmatched.

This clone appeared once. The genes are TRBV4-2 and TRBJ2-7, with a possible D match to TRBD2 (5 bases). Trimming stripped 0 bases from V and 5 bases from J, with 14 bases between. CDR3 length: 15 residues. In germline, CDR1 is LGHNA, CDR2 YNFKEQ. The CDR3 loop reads CASSQDEGEENEQYF. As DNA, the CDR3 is TGTGCCAGCAGCCAAGATGAGGGCGAGGAAAACGAGCAGTACTTC.

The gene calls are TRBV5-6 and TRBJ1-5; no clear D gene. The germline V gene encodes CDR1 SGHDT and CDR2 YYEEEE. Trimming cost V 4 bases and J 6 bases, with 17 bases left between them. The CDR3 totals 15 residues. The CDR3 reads CASSLWALASQPQHF. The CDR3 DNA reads TGTGCCAGCAGCCTGTGGGCCCTAGCTAGTCAGCCCCAGCATTTT.

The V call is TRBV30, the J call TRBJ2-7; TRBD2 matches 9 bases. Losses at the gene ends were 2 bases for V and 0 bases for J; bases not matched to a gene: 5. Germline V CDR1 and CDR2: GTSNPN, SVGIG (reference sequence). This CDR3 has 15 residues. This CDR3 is CAWSRLAASSYEQYF. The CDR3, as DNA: TGTGCCTGGAGTCGACTAGCGGCGAGCTCCTACGAGCAGTACTTC. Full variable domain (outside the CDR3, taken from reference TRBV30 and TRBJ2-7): SQTIHQWPATLVQPVGSPLSLECTVEGTSNPNLYWYRQAAGRGLQLLFYSVGIGQISSEVPQNLSASRPQDRQFILSSKKLLLSDSGFYLCAWSRLAASSYEQYFGPGTRLTVT.

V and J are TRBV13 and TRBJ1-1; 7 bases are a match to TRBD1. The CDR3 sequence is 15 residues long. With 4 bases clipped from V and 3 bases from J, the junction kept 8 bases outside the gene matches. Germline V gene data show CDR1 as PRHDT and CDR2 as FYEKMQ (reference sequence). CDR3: CASSSEGQCYTEAFF. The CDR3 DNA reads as TGTGCCAGCAGCTCAGAGGGACAGTGTTACACTGAAGCTTTCTTT.

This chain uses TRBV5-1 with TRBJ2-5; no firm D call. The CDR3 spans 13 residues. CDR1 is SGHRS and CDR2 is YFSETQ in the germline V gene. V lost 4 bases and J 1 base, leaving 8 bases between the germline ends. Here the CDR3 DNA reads TGCGCCAGCAGCCTGACACCCCAAGAGACCCAGTACTTC. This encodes CASSLTPQETQYF.

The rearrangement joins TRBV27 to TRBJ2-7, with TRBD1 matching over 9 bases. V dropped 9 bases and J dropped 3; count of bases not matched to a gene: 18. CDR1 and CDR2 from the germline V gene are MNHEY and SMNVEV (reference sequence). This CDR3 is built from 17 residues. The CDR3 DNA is TGTGCCAGTAAGGAGGTCGGGGGACAGGGTGGAATCTACGAGCAGTACTTC. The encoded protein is CASKEVGGQGGIYEQYF.

CDR3 loop: CASSEGGNTEAFF. CDR3 sequence (DNA): TGTGCCAGCAGTGAAGGAGGGAACACTGAAGCTTTCTTT. J is TRBJ1-1 and V is TRBV6-1; no reliable D call. Trimming pared 1 base from V and 1 base from J, leaving 4 bases between. In germline, CDR1 is MNHNS, CDR2 SASEGT. The CDR3 is made up of 13 amino acids.

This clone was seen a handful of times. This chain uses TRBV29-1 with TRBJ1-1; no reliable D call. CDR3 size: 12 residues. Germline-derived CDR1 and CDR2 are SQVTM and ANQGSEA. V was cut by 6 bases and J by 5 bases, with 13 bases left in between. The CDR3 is CSVDLGRTEAFF. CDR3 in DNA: TGCAGCGTCGACCTCGGGAGGACTGAAGCTTTCTTT.

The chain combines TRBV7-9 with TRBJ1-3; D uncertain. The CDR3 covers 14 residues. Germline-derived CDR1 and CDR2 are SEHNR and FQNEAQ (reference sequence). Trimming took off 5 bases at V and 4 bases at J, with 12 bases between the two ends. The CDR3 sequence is CASSASRSGNTIYF. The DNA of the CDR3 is TGTGCCAGCAGCGCCAGTAGGTCCGGAAACACCATATATTTT.

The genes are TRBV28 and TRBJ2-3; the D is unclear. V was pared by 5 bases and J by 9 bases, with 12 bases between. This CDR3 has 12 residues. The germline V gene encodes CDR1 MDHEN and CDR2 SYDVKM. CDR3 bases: TGTGCCAGCAGTCAGGTCCAAGACACGCAGTATTTT. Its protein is CASSQVQDTQYF.

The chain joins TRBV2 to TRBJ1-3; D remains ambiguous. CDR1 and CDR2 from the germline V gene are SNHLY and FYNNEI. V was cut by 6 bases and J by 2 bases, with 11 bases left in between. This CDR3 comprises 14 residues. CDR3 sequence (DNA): TGTGCCAGCAGCCTGCCCCAGGCTGGAAACACCATATATTTT. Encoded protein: CASSLPQAGNTIYF.

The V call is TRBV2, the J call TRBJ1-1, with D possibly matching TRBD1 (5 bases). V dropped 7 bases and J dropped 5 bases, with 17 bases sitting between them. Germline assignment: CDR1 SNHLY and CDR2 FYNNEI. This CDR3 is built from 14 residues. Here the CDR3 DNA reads TGTGCCAGCACCCGGTCAGGGCCGGGAACTGAAGCTTTCTTT. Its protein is CASTRSGPGTEAFF.

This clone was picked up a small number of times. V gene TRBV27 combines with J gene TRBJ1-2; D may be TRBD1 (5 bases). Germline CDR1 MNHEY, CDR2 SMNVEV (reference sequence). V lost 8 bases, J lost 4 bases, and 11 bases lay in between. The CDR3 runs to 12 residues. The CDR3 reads CASGRDGYGYTF. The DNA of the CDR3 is TGTGCCAGCGGACGGGACGGCTATGGCTACACCTTC.

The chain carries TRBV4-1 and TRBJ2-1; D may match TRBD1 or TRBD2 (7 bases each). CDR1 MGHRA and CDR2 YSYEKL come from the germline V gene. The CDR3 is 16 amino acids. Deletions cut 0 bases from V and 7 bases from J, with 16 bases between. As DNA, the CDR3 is TGCGCCAGCAGCCAAGATATCAGGGGGGGAATAAATGAGCAGTTCTTC. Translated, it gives CASSQDIRGGINEQFF.

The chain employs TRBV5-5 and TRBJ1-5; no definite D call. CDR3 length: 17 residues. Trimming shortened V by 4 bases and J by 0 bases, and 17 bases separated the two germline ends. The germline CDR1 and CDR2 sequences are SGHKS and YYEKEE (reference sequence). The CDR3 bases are TGTGCCAGCAGCCTCACGATGGCAGACTATAGCAATCAGCCCCAGCATTTT. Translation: CASSLTMADYSNQPQHF.

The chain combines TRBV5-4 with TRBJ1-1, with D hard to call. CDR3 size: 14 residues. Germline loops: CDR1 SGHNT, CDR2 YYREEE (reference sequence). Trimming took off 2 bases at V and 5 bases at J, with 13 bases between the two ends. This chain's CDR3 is CASSLGRMETEAFF. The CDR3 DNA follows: TGTGCCAGCAGCTTAGGTAGGATGGAGACTGAAGCTTTCTTT.

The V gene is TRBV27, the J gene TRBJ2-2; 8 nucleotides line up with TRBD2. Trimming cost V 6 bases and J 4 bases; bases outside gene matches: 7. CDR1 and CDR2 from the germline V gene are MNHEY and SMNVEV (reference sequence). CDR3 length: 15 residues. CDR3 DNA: TGTGCCAGCAGCCCACAGCGGGGGCCCACCGGGGAGCTGTTTTTT. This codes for CASSPQRGPTGELFF.

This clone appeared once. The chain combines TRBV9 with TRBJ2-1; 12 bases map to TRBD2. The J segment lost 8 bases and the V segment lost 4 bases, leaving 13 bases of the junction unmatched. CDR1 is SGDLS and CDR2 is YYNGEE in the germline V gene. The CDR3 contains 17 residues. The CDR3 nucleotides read TGTGCCAGCAGCCCCCGAGCCCTAGCGGGGGGGAGGGATGAGCAGTTCTTC. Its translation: CASSPRALAGGRDEQFF.

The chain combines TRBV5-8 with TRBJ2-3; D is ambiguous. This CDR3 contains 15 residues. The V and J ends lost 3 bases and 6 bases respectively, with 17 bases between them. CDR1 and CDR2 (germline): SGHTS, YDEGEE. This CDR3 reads CASSSGNASPDTQYF. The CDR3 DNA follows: TGTGCCAGCAGCTCTGGGAACGCTTCCCCCGATACGCAGTATTTT. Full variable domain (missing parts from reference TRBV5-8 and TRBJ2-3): EAGVTQSPTHLIKTRGQQATLRCSPISGHTSVYWYQQALGLGLQFLLWYDEGEERNRGNFPPRFSGRQFPNYSSELNVNALELEDSALYLCASSSGNASPDTQYFGPGTRLTVL.

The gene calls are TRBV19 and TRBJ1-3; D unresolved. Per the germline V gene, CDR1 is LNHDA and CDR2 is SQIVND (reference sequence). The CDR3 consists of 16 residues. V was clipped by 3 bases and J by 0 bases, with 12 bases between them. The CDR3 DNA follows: TGTGCCAGTAGTATCCGGGAGGGTATCTCTGGAAACACCATATATTTT. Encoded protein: CASSIREGISGNTIYF.

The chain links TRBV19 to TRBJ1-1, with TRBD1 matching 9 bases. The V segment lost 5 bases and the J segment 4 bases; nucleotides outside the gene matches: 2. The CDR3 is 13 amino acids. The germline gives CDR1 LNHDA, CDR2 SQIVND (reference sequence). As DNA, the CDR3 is TGTGCCAGTAGTGCGGACAGGGGCACTGAAGCTTTCTTT. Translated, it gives CASSADRGTEAFF.

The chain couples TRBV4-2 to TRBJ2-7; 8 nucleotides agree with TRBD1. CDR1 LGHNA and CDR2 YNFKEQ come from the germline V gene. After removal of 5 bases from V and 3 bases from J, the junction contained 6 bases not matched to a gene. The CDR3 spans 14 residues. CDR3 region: CASSSRQGIYEQYF. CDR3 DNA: TGTGCCAGCAGCAGCCGACAGGGGATCTACGAGCAGTACTTC.

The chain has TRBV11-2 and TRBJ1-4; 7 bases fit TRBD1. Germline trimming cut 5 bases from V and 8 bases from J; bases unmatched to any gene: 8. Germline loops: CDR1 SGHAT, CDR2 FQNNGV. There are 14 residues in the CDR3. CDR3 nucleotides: TGTGCCAGCAGCCCCCGACAGGGAGACGAAAAACTGTTTTTT. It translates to CASSPRQGDEKLFF.

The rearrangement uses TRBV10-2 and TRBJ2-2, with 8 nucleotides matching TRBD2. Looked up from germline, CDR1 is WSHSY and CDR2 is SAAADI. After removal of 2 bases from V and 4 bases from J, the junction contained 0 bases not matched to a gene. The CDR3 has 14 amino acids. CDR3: CASSESGSTGELFF. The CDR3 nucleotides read TGCGCCAGCAGTGAGAGCGGGAGCACCGGGGAGCTGTTTTTT.